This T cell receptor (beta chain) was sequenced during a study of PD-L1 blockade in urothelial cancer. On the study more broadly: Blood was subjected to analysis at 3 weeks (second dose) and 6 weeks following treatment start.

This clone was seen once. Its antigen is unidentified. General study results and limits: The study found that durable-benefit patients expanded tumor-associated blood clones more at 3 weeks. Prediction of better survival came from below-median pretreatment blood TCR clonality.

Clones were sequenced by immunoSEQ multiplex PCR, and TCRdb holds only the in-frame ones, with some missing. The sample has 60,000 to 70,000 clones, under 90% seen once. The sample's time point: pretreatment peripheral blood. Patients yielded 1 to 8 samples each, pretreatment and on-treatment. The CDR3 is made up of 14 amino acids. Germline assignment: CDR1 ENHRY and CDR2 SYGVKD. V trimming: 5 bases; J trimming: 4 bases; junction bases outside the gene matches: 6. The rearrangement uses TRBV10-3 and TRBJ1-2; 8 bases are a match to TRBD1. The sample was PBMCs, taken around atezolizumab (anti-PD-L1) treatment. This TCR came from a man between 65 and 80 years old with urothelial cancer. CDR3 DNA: TGTGCCATCAGTTCCGGGACAGGAGGCTATGGCTACACCTTC. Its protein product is CAISSGTGGYGYTF.